Listed below are T cell receptor beta chains from one sample, sequenced in a study of T cell responses to AZD1222 COVID-19 vaccine. The repertoire was sequenced with immunoSEQ multiplex PCR; TCRdb's copy has only in-frame clones and lacks some. In the table there are about 120,000 clones, around 90% of which are singletons. This specimen was peripheral blood, taken on day 0 of AZD1222 vaccination. Receptors originate from an adult in good health. The CDR3 runs from the conserved cysteine through the conserved F or W. D genes are given only for firm matches. Size values are once, few and many counts, or a class for expanded clones, and some rows have none.

CDR3 protein,CDR3 DNA,V gene,J gene,D gene,clone size
CATSRLVSTGELFF,TGTGCCACCAGCAGACTAGTCAGCACCGGGGAGCTGTTTTTT,TRBV15,TRBJ2-2,NA,NA
CASSPTQSSYNEQFF,TGTGCCAGCAGCCCCACGCAGAGCTCCTACAATGAGCAGTTCTTC,TRBV5-4,TRBJ2-1,NA,NA
CASSPRKLAGVPYNEQFF,TGTGCCAGCAGCCCCCGTAAACTAGCGGGAGTCCCCTACAATGAGCAGTTCTTC,TRBV7-2,TRBJ2-1,TRBD2,NA
CASSQVGGPTEKLFF,TGTGCCAGCAGCCAGGTGGGGGGCCCTACCGAAAAACTGTTTTTT,TRBV7-2,TRBJ1-4,NA,NA
CARGQGRSPLHF,TGTGCCCGGGGGCAGGGGCGTTCACCCCTCCACTTT,TRBV30,TRBJ1-6,NA,NA
CASTWRDSLNSPLHF,TGCGCCAGCACCTGGAGGGACTCGCTAAATTCACCCCTCCACTTT,TRBV5-1,TRBJ1-6,NA,NA
CASSHGLVTDTQYF,TGTGCCAGCAGCCACGGGCTTGTCACAGATACGCAGTATTTT,TRBV3-1/TRBV3-2,TRBJ2-3,NA,NA
CASSLSLAGGLYEQYF,TGCGCCAGCAGCTTAAGTCTAGCGGGGGGCCTCTACGAGCAGTACTTC,TRBV5-1,TRBJ2-7,TRBD2,NA
CASSEAVSHNQPQHF,TGTGCCAGCAGTGAAGCAGTAAGCCACAATCAGCCCCAGCATTTT,TRBV2,TRBJ1-5,NA,NA
CASSLNRDPYNEQFF,TGTGCCAGCAGCTTAAACCGGGACCCCTACAATGAGCAGTTCTTC,TRBV7-2,TRBJ2-1,NA,NA
CASSETGHEQYF,TGTGCCAGCAGCGAGACAGGGCACGAGCAGTACTTC,TRBV7-3,TRBJ2-7,TRBD1,NA
CSVEANTEAFF,TGCAGCGTTGAAGCGAACACTGAAGCTTTCTTT,TRBV29-1,TRBJ1-1,NA,NA
CASKARGTGTDTQYF,TGTGCCAGCAAAGCCCGGGGGACGGGAACAGATACGCAGTATTTT,TRBV2,TRBJ2-3,NA,NA
CASSFRDMKTYEQYF,TGTGCCAGCAGTTTCCGGGACATGAAGACCTACGAGCAGTACTTC,TRBV5-5,TRBJ2-7,NA,NA
CASSSQTGGFGGELFF,TGTGCCAGCAGCTCACAAACAGGGGGCTTTGGCGGGGAGCTGTTTTTT,TRBV7-3,TRBJ2-2,TRBD1,NA
CASSPPGGRTGELFF,TGTGCCAGTAGCCCGCCGGGGGGCCGGACCGGGGAGCTGTTTTTT,TRBV19,TRBJ2-2,NA,NA
CASSGQRNTEAFF,TGTGCCAGCAGCGGACAGAGGAACACTGAAGCTTTCTTT,TRBV2,TRBJ1-1,NA,once
CASSTYRVSRYF,TGTGCCAGCAGCACCTACAGGGTATCTCGGTATTTT,TRBV5-8,TRBJ2-3,NA,NA
CASNKGPGELFF,TGTGCCAGCAATAAGGGACCCGGGGAGCTGTTTTTT,TRBV12-3/TRBV12-4,TRBJ2-2,NA,NA
CASTDRHDTQYF,TGTGCCAGCACCGACCGCCACGATACGCAGTATTTT,TRBV6-5,TRBJ2-3,NA,NA
CASSLFTGVSQETQYF,TGTGCCAGCAGTTTATTTACAGGGGTCTCCCAAGAGACCCAGTACTTC,TRBV27,TRBJ2-5,TRBD1,NA
CASSYSGRVGYGYTF,TGTGCCAGCAGTTACTCTGGACGGGTCGGTTATGGCTACACCTTC,TRBV6-5,TRBJ1-2,NA,NA
CAITDWQTNPGELFF,TGTGCCATCACCGACTGGCAGACCAACCCCGGGGAGCTGTTTTTT,TRBV10-3,TRBJ2-2,NA,NA
CASSQDRGRTPYTDTQYF,TGTGCCAGCAGCCAAGATCGGGGACGGACTCCTTACACAGATACGCAGTATTTT,TRBV3-1/TRBV3-2,TRBJ2-3,NA,once
CASSQDRVGSYEQYF,TGCGCCAGCAGCCAAGACAGGGTCGGATCCTACGAGCAGTACTTC,TRBV5-1,TRBJ2-7,TRBD1,NA
CASSSAGQGSRETQYF,TGTGCCAGCAGCTCGGCCGGACAGGGGAGCAGGGAGACCCAGTACTTC,TRBV7-2,TRBJ2-5,TRBD1,once
CATSEAGGGYEQYF,TGTGCCACCAGTGAAGCGGGGGGGGGCTACGAGCAGTACTTC,TRBV24-1,TRBJ2-7,TRBD2,NA
CASGAAGYSNQPQHF,TGTGCCAGCGGGGCAGCGGGCTATAGCAATCAGCCCCAGCATTTT,TRBV6-5,TRBJ1-5,NA,NA
CASSKNTEAFF,TGTGCCAGCAGTAAGAACACTGAAGCTTTCTTT,TRBV12-3/TRBV12-4,TRBJ1-1,NA,once
CASSYPRGSYEQYF,TGTGCCAGCAGCTATCCCCGGGGCTCCTACGAGCAGTACTTC,TRBV5-5,TRBJ2-7,NA,NA
CASSPGTVLLNTEAFF,TGTGCCAGCTCACCCGGGACAGTACTACTGAACACTGAAGCTTTCTTT,TRBV18,TRBJ1-1,TRBD1,NA
CASSLPAGGARTEAFF,TGTGCCAGCAGCTTGCCAGCAGGGGGCGCGCGGACTGAAGCTTTCTTT,TRBV11-3,TRBJ1-1,TRBD1,once
CASSYSRGVPGNTIYF,TGTGCCAGCAGTTACTCCAGGGGAGTACCTGGAAACACCATATATTTT,TRBV6-2/TRBV6-3,TRBJ1-3,NA,NA
CASSQDGPGQGLADTQYF,TGTGCCAGCAGCCAAGATGGCCCGGGGCAGGGCCTGGCAGATACGCAGTATTTT,TRBV3-1/TRBV3-2,TRBJ2-3,NA,NA
CASSPGQGNEKLFF,TGTGCCAGCAGTCCGGGACAGGGTAATGAAAAACTGTTTTTT,TRBV7-9,TRBJ1-4,TRBD1,NA
CASSPEGGDEQYF,TGTGCCAGCAGCCCTGAAGGCGGCGACGAGCAGTACTTC,TRBV3-1/TRBV3-2,TRBJ2-7,NA,NA
CASSLRKAQITDTQYF,TGCGCCAGCAGCCTCCGGAAAGCACAAATCACAGATACGCAGTATTTT,TRBV5-1,TRBJ2-3,NA,NA
CASSYSARRGEQYF,TGTGCCAGCAGTTACTCGGCCAGGCGGGGCGAGCAGTACTTC,TRBV6-5,TRBJ2-7,NA,NA
CASSLYSGLEQFF,TGCGCCAGCAGCTTATACTCGGGACTGGAGCAGTTCTTC,TRBV5-1,TRBJ2-1,NA,once
CASSLDRPPYEQYF,TGTGCCAGCAGCTTGGACAGGCCCCCCTACGAGCAGTACTTC,TRBV5-4,TRBJ2-7,NA,once
CASLIAGVSDTQYF,TGTGCCAGCCTAATCGCGGGAGTTTCAGATACGCAGTATTTT,TRBV2,TRBJ2-3,TRBD2,NA
CARYRTGGLVGYTF,TGTGCCAGGTATAGGACAGGGGGATTGGTGGGCTACACCTTC,TRBV27,TRBJ1-2,TRBD1,few